This TCR beta chain derives from a study of blood T cell repertoires in COVID-19. In this sample, this clone turned up once. TCRdb's table, derived via immunoSEQ multiplex PCR, lists solely in-frame clones and lacks some. The data contain hundreds of thousands of clones, around 84% of them singletons. Germline V gene lookup returns CDR1 SGHRS and CDR2 YFSETQ. The length of the CDR3 is 14 residues. V lost 0 bases and J lost 10, with 14 bases in between. The sample consisted of peripheral blood. The V and J genes are TRBV5-1 and TRBJ2-1; no clear D gene. This clonotype originated in an elderly woman with active or convalescent COVID-19. CDR3 nucleotide sequence: TGCGCCAGCAGCTTGGGACGATCTCCCGGGGAGCAGTTCTTC. Translating it yields CASSLGRSPGEQFF.